Presented here are 9 T cell receptor beta chains from one specimen sequenced in a study of blood T cell repertoires in COVID-19. Assay used: immunoSEQ multiplex PCR; TCRdb lists only in-frame clones, some missing. There are under 350,000 clones in the sample; 90% occur only once, and about 6.8% lies in the top ten. The sequenced material came from peripheral blood. Receptor source: a woman aged 30 to 39 with COVID-19, enrolled during active disease.

This clone was seen only once. V gene TRBV20-1 combines with J gene TRBJ1-1; D call uncertain. The CDR3 sequence is 11 residues long. V lost 6 bases, J lost 3 bases, and 8 bases lay in between. The germline CDR1 and CDR2 sequences are DFQATT and SNEGSKA (reference sequence). The CDR3 sequence is CSARRDTEAFF. In DNA, the CDR3 is TGCAGTGCCCGGAGGGACACTGAAGCTTTCTTT.

V usage is TRBV7-2 and J usage is TRBJ2-6; maybe TRBD1 (5 bases). CDR1 is SGHTA, CDR2 FQGNSA, per germline. Trimming took off 1 base at V and 9 bases at J, with 10 bases between the two ends. The CDR3 loop spans 14 amino acids. The CDR3 loop reads CASSLGQGDNVLTF. In DNA form, the CDR3 reads TGTGCCAGCAGCTTAGGGCAGGGTGACAACGTCCTGACTTTC.

This clone has more than one count but fewer than ten. The J gene is TRBJ2-7, the V gene TRBV23-1; D perhaps matches TRBD2 (5 bases). TRBV23-1 is an ORF for which the function is uncertain. The CDR3 runs 15 residues. V dropped 0 bases and J dropped 3 bases, with 12 bases sitting between them. Written as DNA, the CDR3 is TGCGCCAGCAGTCAATCGTTGGACTTCCTCTACGAGCAGTACTTC. Translated, it gives CASSQSLDFLYEQYF.

The J gene is TRBJ1-6, the V gene TRBV2, with a possible D match to TRBD1 (5 bases). There are 14 residues in the CDR3. CDR1 is SNHLY and CDR2 is FYNNEI in the germline V gene. Between the trimmed V and J ends, which lost 1 base and 10 bases, there was a span of 11 bases. The CDR3 reads CASSEEYGASPLHF. CDR3 nucleotide sequence: TGTGCCAGCAGTGAAGAGTATGGGGCCTCACCCCTCCACTTT.

The genes are TRBV7-9 and TRBJ1-1; TRBD1 is a possible D gene (5 bases). Per the germline V gene, CDR1 is SEHNR and CDR2 is FQNEAQ (reference sequence). V was clipped by 3 bases and J by 9 bases, with 14 bases between them. The CDR3 is 13 residues long. CDR3 sequence (DNA): TGTGCCAGCAGCTTCAGGGCGGAGACGAAAGCTTTCTTT. This encodes CASSFRAETKAFF.

This chain joins TRBV4-3 and TRBJ2-1, with 10 nucleotides matching TRBD2. CDR1 and CDR2 (germline): LGHNA, YSLEER. With V trimmed by 0 bases and J by 2 bases, 4 bases remained unmatched. The CDR3 covers 17 residues. The DNA for the CDR3 is TGCGCCAGCAGCCAAGAAAAGCTAGCGGGAGCCTACAATGAGCAGTTCTTC. Protein: CASSQEKLAGAYNEQFF.

The gene calls are TRBV2 and TRBJ2-2, with D perhaps TRBD1 (6 bases). This CDR3 contains 16 residues. In germline, CDR1 is SNHLY, CDR2 FYNNEI. Trimming left V 5 bases short and J 1 base short, with 14 bases between. The CDR3 sequence: CASSIQGLENTGELFF. Here the CDR3 DNA reads TGTGCCAGCAGTATACAGGGTCTGGAGAACACCGGGGAGCTGTTTTTT.

The chain employs TRBV4-3 and TRBJ1-4, with 8 bases that match TRBD1. The CDR3 has 16 residues. V dropped 4 bases and J dropped 3; count of bases not matched to a gene: 7. The germline gives CDR1 LGHNA, CDR2 YSLEER. In DNA, the CDR3 is TGCGCCAGCAGCCTTATTGGACAGGGAGCTAATGAAAAACTGTTTTTT. Encoded protein: CASSLIGQGANEKLFF.

The rearrangement uses TRBV14 and TRBJ2-3, with 7 bases lining up with TRBD2. The CDR3 extends over 15 amino acids. V was clipped by 6 bases and J by 3 bases; unmatched bases: 9. The germline gives CDR1 SGHDN, CDR2 FVKESK. The CDR3 region has the DNA TGTGCCAGCAGTACCGGGGGAGGGCCAACAGATACGCAGTATTTT. Translated, it gives CASSTGGGPTDTQYF.